This T cell receptor beta chain originates from a study of OX40 agonist ivuxolimab in advanced cancers. Study-level information: Partial responses were observed in three patients, of whom one had hepatocellular carcinoma and two had cutaneous melanoma.

People who had autoimmune disease history or systemic immunosuppression were excluded. As for this clone: Its specificity is not known.

Study observations and caveats: Within 6 weeks, CD4+ and CD8+ blood T cells expanded clonally at 0.1 to 3.0 mg/kg. Among the least clonally expanded were partial responders at 0.1-3.0 mg/kg.

The V and J ends lost 1 base and 4 bases respectively, with 21 bases between them. Germline loops: CDR1 LGHNA, CDR2 YSLEER. This CDR3 is 18 amino acids long. Method: immunoSEQ multiplex PCR; TCRdb's copy keeps in-frame clones and lacks some. This sample carries 35,000 to 50,000 clones, about nine tenths of them seen once, and the ten largest clones take around 13%. The chain recombines TRBV4-3 with TRBJ2-3; weak D call: TRBD1 (6 bases). The TCR originated in an adult with an advanced solid tumor such as melanoma, head and neck, liver or kidney cancer. The starting material was CD4+ or CD8+ T cells sorted from blood, obtained in a trial of the OX40 agonist ivuxolimab. In DNA form, the CDR3 reads TGCGCCAGCAGCCAAGGGATTCAGGGGCCACCCGCGGCAGATACGCAGTATTTT. As protein: CASSQGIQGPPAADTQYF.